The 7 T cell receptor beta chains below come from one sample, sequenced in a study of cytomegalovirus exposure and HLA in healthy donors. 60 Vbeta and 13 Jbeta primers were used in PCR. The assay was immunoSEQ multiplex PCR, and TCRdb's table has in-frame clones only and misses some. The sample has some 140,000 clones, around four fifths seen once. Specimen: PBMCs. These receptors were obtained from a man aged 35 to 55 in good health and CMV-seronegative.

The gene calls are TRBV5-1 and TRBJ2-2; 7 bases are shared with TRBD2. The CDR3 runs to 14 residues. Germline trimming cut 0 bases from V and 5 bases from J; bases unmatched to any gene: 1. CDR1 is SGHRS and CDR2 is YFSETQ in the germline V gene. Here the CDR3 reads CASSLELATGELFF. CDR3 sequence (DNA): TGCGCCAGCAGCTTGGAACTAGCGACCGGGGAGCTGTTTTTT. Drawing the rest from reference TRBV5-1 and TRBJ2-2, the complete variable domain is KAGVTQTPRYLIKTRGQQVTLSCSPISGHRSVSWYQQTPGQGLQFLFEYFSETQRNKGNFPGRFSGRQFSNSRSEMNVSTLELGDSALYLCASSLELATGELFFGEGSRLTVL.

This clone was seen a single time. The chain has TRBV19 and TRBJ1-2, with D possibly TRBD1 on 6 matching bases. This CDR3 has 14 amino acids. Germline V gene data show CDR1 as LNHDA and CDR2 as SQIVND (reference sequence). Between the trimmed V and J ends, which lost 3 bases and 4 bases, there was a span of 12 bases. The CDR3 DNA reads TGTGCCAGTAGTATTGAGACAGGAACCTATGGCTACACCTTC. Encoded protein: CASSIETGTYGYTF. The variable domain in full, with the rest retrieved from reference TRBV19 and TRBJ1-2, is DGGITQSPKYLFRKEGQNVTLSCEQNLNHDAMYWYRQDPGQGLRLIYYSQIVNDFQKGDIAEGYSVSREKKESFPLTVTSAQKNPTAFYLCASSIETGTYGYTFGSGTRLTVV.

The chain recombines TRBV6-5 with TRBJ2-7; 8 bases align to TRBD1. V lost 2 bases to trimming and J lost 3 bases; unmatched junction nucleotides: 3. The CDR3 sequence is 14 residues long. Germline lookup yields CDR1 MNHEY and CDR2 SVGAGI. The CDR3 DNA sequence: TGTGCCAGCAGTTACGCCGGGACAGGCTACGAGCAGTACTTC. Protein: CASSYAGTGYEQYF.

The chain joins TRBV6-5 to TRBJ2-2; D is perhaps TRBD2 (5 bases). CDR1 is MNHEY, CDR2 SVGAGI, per germline. The CDR3 is made up of 14 amino acids. The V end was cut by 10 bases, the J end by 0 bases, with 12 bases between. The CDR3 DNA sequence: TGTGCCACATTAGACTATGCGAACACCGGGGAGCTGTTTTTT. It yields the protein CATLDYANTGELFF.

The CDR3 nucleotides read TGCGCCAGCAGTCCCGGGACTAGCGGGGGGTACAATGAGCAGTTCTTC. Its translation is CASSPGTSGGYNEQFF. The V gene is TRBV10-2, the J gene TRBJ2-1; 15 positions agree with TRBD2. Germline V CDR1 and CDR2: WSHSY, SAAADI. The CDR3 spans 16 residues. V dropped 5 bases and J dropped 4; count of bases not matched to a gene: 3.

This clone appeared a few times. The J gene is TRBJ2-1, the V gene TRBV7-2, with TRBD2 identical over 7 bases. The CDR3 covers 15 residues. The V gene end was trimmed by 0 bases and the J gene end by 8 bases; junction bases not matched to a gene: 7. Germline V gene lookup returns CDR1 SGHTA and CDR2 FQGNSA. In nucleotides, the CDR3 is TGTGCCAGCAGCTTAGCGGGAGGGCCTCAGGATGAGCAGTTCTTC. Translating gives CASSLAGGPQDEQFF. Supplemented by reference TRBV7-2 and TRBJ2-1, the full variable domain reads GAGVSQSPSNKVTEKGKDVELRCDPISGHTALYWYRQSLGQGLEFLIYFQGNSAPDKSGLPSDRFSAERTGGSVSTLTIQRTQQEDSAVYLCASSLAGGPQDEQFFGPGTRLTVL.

The chain joins TRBV15 to TRBJ2-7, with TRBD1 matching over 7 bases. Losses at the gene ends were 0 bases for V and 0 bases for J; bases not matched to a gene: 5. CDR3 length equals 16 residues. Germline V gene sequence: CDR1 LNHNV, CDR2 YYDKDF (reference sequence). The CDR3 is CATSRDLGQDSYEQYF. CDR3 sequence (DNA): TGTGCCACCAGCAGAGATCTAGGACAGGACTCCTACGAGCAGTACTTC.